The 30 T cell receptor beta chains below come from one sample, sequenced in a study of cytomegalovirus exposure and HLA in healthy donors (dated by TCRdb to the late 2010s). Libraries came from the immunoSEQ multiplex PCR assay. As stored in TCRdb, this immuneACCESS dataset retains in-frame rearrangements with V and J assigned. A fraction of the clones does not appear; measured against another copy, unresolved V genes explain less than half of the discrepancy, and the remainder lacks a known reason. For this sample there are some 140,000 clones; 70% to 90% appear just once. The ten biggest clones cover over 1.3% of the sample. Sequencing input: PBMCs. The receptors were sampled from a woman aged 30 to 39 in good health and CMV-seronegative.

The CDR3 bases are TGTGCCAGCAGCATTACCTCGGACGGGAGGGCCTACGAGCAGTACTTC. Translated: CASSITSDGRAYEQYF. The genes are TRBV7-2 and TRBJ2-7; 8 bases fit TRBD2. Losses at the gene ends were 5 bases for V and 2 bases for J; bases not matched to a gene: 11. The CDR3 spans 16 residues. Germline values: CDR1 SGHTA, CDR2 FQGNSA.

The chain is built from TRBV5-1 and TRBJ1-3; 8 bases agree with TRBD1. CDR3 length: 17 amino acids. V shed 4 bases, J shed 4 bases, and the junction held 13 bases outside the gene matches. CDR1 and CDR2 from the germline V gene are SGHRS and YFSETQ. The CDR3 bases are TGCGCCAGCAGCCTAGGGTGGACAGGGATCTCCGGAAACACCATATATTTT. The encoded protein is CASSLGWTGISGNTIYF.

This clone was recorded once. The V and J genes are TRBV7-3 and TRBJ1-1; weak D call: TRBD1 (6 bases). There are 16 residues in the CDR3. The germline CDR1 and CDR2 sequences are SGHTA and FQGTGA. The ends were cut back, 2 bases at V and 1 base at J, with 14 bases in the middle. In DNA form, the CDR3 reads TGTGCCAGCAGCTTACGGGCGGGGGGCGCGAACACTGAAGCTTTCTTT. It encodes CASSLRAGGANTEAFF.

The rearrangement links TRBV9 to TRBJ1-2; 11 bases are a match to TRBD1. Germline trimming cut 0 bases from V and 1 base from J; bases unmatched to any gene: 14. The CDR3 has 20 amino acids. Germline V lookup: CDR1 SGDLS, CDR2 YYNGEE. Here the CDR3 reads CASSVERGGTGGTFNYGYTF. Written as DNA, the CDR3 is TGTGCCAGCAGCGTAGAAAGAGGGGGGACAGGGGGGACGTTTAACTATGGCTACACCTTC.

The V call is TRBV5-8, the J call TRBJ1-1; no clear D gene. The CDR3 contains 14 residues. Trimming took off 4 bases at V and 4 bases at J, with 14 bases between the two ends. Germline assignment: CDR1 SGHTS and CDR2 YDEGEE. The CDR3 reads CASSPGDMGTEAFF. Here the CDR3 DNA reads TGTGCCAGCAGCCCGGGAGACATGGGCACTGAAGCTTTCTTT.

The chain employs TRBV5-1 and TRBJ1-1, with 9 positions matching TRBD1. V shed 4 bases, J shed 3 bases, and the junction held 13 bases outside the gene matches. Per germline, CDR1 SGHRS and CDR2 YFSETQ. The CDR3 totals 17 residues. The DNA for the CDR3 is TGCGCCAGCAGCCAGACTCCCGGGACAGGGCGAGACACTGAAGCTTTCTTT. Translation gives CASSQTPGTGRDTEAFF. The whole variable domain, remainder taken from reference TRBV5-1 and TRBJ1-1, is KAGVTQTPRYLIKTRGQQVTLSCSPISGHRSVSWYQQTPGQGLQFLFEYFSETQRNKGNFPGRFSGRQFSNSRSEMNVSTLELGDSALYLCASSQTPGTGRDTEAFFGQGTRLTVV.

V and J are TRBV11-2 and TRBJ2-3, with no clear D. The CDR3 length is 13 residues. Germline V lookup: CDR1 SGHAT, CDR2 FQNNGV. Trimming shortened V by 3 bases and J by 0 bases, and 4 bases separated the two germline ends. CDR3 sequence reads: CASSFLSTDTQYF. The CDR3 nucleotides read TGTGCCAGCAGCTTCTTGAGCACAGATACGCAGTATTTT.

The chain has TRBV15 and TRBJ1-2; 7 bases map to TRBD1. The germline V gene has CDR1 LNHNV and CDR2 YYDKDF (reference sequence). The V segment lost 1 base and the J segment 2 bases; nucleotides outside the gene matches: 1. This CDR3 is 14 amino acids long. The CDR3 protein is CATSRGGGNYGYTF. The CDR3 DNA reads as TGTGCCACCAGCAGAGGAGGGGGCAACTATGGCTACACCTTC.

J is TRBJ1-3 and V is TRBV9; D is uncertain. The CDR3 spans 11 residues. Germline V gives CDR1 SGDLS, CDR2 YYNGEE. Trimming shortened V by 6 bases and J by 2 bases, and 3 bases separated the two germline ends. The CDR3 sequence is CASNTGNTIYF. For the CDR3, the DNA is TGTGCCAGCAATACTGGAAACACCATATATTTT. Based on the CDR3 plus reference TRBV9 and TRBJ1-3, the full variable domain is DSGVTQTPKHLITATGQRVTLRCSPRSGDLSVYWYQQSLDQGLQFLIQYYNGEERAKGNILERFSAQQFPDLHSELNLSSLELGDSALYFCASNTGNTIYFGEGSWLTVV.

The chain uses TRBV6-4 and TRBJ2-3, with 15 bases identical to TRBD2. The CDR3 contains 16 residues. The ends lost 4 bases at V and 3 bases at J; junction bases unmatched: 2. Germline V gene data show CDR1 as MRHNA and CDR2 as SNTAGT. The chain's CDR3 is CASSAGLAGGTDTQYF. Written as DNA, the CDR3 is TGTGCCAGCAGTGCGGGACTAGCGGGGGGAACAGATACGCAGTATTTT.

This chain links TRBV4-1 with TRBJ1-2; tentative D call: TRBD1 (6 bases). V lost 6 bases, J lost 8 bases, and 16 bases lay in between. The CDR3 runs to 13 residues. Germline values: CDR1 MGHRA, CDR2 YSYEKL. The CDR3 loop is CASSSQGSAGYTF. The CDR3 DNA reads as TGCGCCAGCAGTTCGCAGGGGAGTGCGGGCTACACCTTC.

This chain links TRBV29-1 with TRBJ2-5; 10 nucleotides agree with TRBD1. Germline V gene data show CDR1 as SQVTM and CDR2 as ANQGSEA. V trimming: 7 bases; J trimming: 2 bases; junction bases outside the gene matches: 10. The CDR3 is 15 residues long. CDR3 amino acids: CSAEGGTGVQETQYF. The CDR3 region has the DNA TGCAGCGCCGAAGGCGGGACAGGGGTGCAAGAGACCCAGTACTTC.

The chain couples TRBV6-5 to TRBJ1-2, with D tentatively TRBD1 (6 bases). The CDR3 loop spans 13 amino acids. The germline CDR1 and CDR2 sequences are MNHEY and SVGAGI. Trimming removed 6 bases at V and 1 base at J, with 9 bases between. The CDR3 nucleotides read TGTGCCAGCAGCACAGGGTTTAACTATGGCTACACCTTC. This sequence encodes CASSTGFNYGYTF.

This chain links TRBV6-4 with TRBJ2-2; possible D gene TRBD2, 8 bases. CDR1 and CDR2 (germline): MRHNA, SNTAGT. V was trimmed by 4 bases and J by 0 bases, leaving 15 bases between them. This CDR3 region has 17 residues. CDR3 sequence reads: CASSVGGGTANTGELFF. The CDR3 DNA follows: TGTGCCAGCAGTGTCGGGGGGGGGACAGCGAACACCGGGGAGCTGTTTTTT.

The chain uses TRBV6-5 and TRBJ2-7; 9 nucleotides align to TRBD1. V dropped 5 bases and J dropped 3; count of bases not matched to a gene: 8. This CDR3 region has 15 residues. Germline-derived CDR1 and CDR2 are MNHEY and SVGAGI. This chain's CDR3 is CASSPPDRGRYEQYF. CDR3 bases: TGTGCCAGCAGTCCCCCGGACAGGGGACGCTACGAGCAGTACTTC.

The gene calls are TRBV5-6 and TRBJ1-1; TRBD1 agrees at 10 bases. The CDR3 is made up of 15 amino acids. J gave up 5 bases and V 4 bases, and 8 bases lay outside the gene matches. Germline V lookup: CDR1 SGHDT, CDR2 YYEEEE. The DNA for the CDR3 is TGTGCCAGCAGCCCTGACAGGGGGCTTGGGACTGAAGCTTTCTTT. It yields the protein CASSPDRGLGTEAFF.

This chain joins TRBV6-1 and TRBJ2-2; 15 bases agree with TRBD2. V was clipped by 4 bases and J by 6 bases; unmatched bases: 0. Germline V CDR1 and CDR2: MNHNS, SASEGT. This CDR3 is built from 15 residues. The CDR3 region is CASSGTSGGAGELFF. For the CDR3, the DNA is TGTGCCAGCAGTGGGACTAGCGGGGGGGCCGGGGAGCTGTTTTTT.

A single count supports this clone. V and J are TRBV7-3 and TRBJ2-1, with 12 bases lining up with TRBD2. The CDR3 spans 15 residues. The V segment lost 0 bases and the J segment 11 bases; nucleotides outside the gene matches: 5. Germline-derived CDR1 and CDR2 are SGHTA and FQGTGA. The CDR3 nucleotides are TGTGCCAGCAGCTTAACCAGGACTAGCGGGGAAAAGCAGTTCTTC. Residues: CASSLTRTSGEKQFF. The full variable domain, its missing parts supplied by reference TRBV7-3 and TRBJ2-1, is GAGVSQTPSNKVTEKGKYVELRCDPISGHTALYWYRQSLGQGPEFLIYFQGTGAADDSGLPNDRFFAVRPEGSVSTLKIQRTERGDSAVYLCASSLTRTSGEKQFFGPGTRLTVL.

The gene calls are TRBV2 and TRBJ1-6; possible D gene TRBD1, 6 bases. Germline CDR1 SNHLY, CDR2 FYNNEI. Between the trimmed V and J ends, which lost 7 bases and 4 bases, there was a span of 11 bases. The CDR3 has 14 residues. The CDR3 DNA sequence: TGTGCCAGCAATGGGGACACGTATAATTCACCCCTCCACTTT. Residues: CASNGDTYNSPLHF.

The chain uses TRBV9 and TRBJ2-1; possible D gene TRBD2, 6 bases. Germline CDR1 and CDR2: SGDLS and YYNGEE. This CDR3 has 14 amino acids. Trimming removed 3 bases at V and 9 bases at J, with 16 bases between. The CDR3 DNA reads as TGTGCCAGCAGCGCGAGGACTAACTGGGGTGAGCAGTTCTTC. Translation gives CASSARTNWGEQFF.

The V and J genes are TRBV7-3 and TRBJ2-2; 7 nucleotides line up with TRBD1. V lost 1 base, J lost 7 bases, and 6 bases stayed unmatched. The CDR3 extends over 15 amino acids. Germline V CDR1 and CDR2: SGHTA, FQGTGA. The CDR3 nucleotides are TGTGCCAGCAGCTTAAAGGGGGCCAGGATCGGGGAGCTGTTTTTT. Encoded protein: CASSLKGARIGELFF.

The chain joins TRBV4-1 to TRBJ1-3, with D tentatively TRBD1 (5 bases). Per germline, CDR1 MGHRA and CDR2 YSYEKL. V shed 1 base and J shed 0 bases, with 13 bases lying between them. The CDR3 has 17 amino acids. The CDR3 DNA is TGCGCCAGCAGCCAAGTTTCCACGACAGTCTCTGGAAACACCATATATTTT. Translating it yields CASSQVSTTVSGNTIYF.

This clone has just one count. V and J are TRBV5-1 and TRBJ1-3, with 7 bases lining up with TRBD1. Germline assignment: CDR1 SGHRS and CDR2 YFSETQ. The ends lost 4 bases at V and 2 bases at J; junction bases unmatched: 15. The CDR3 spans 18 residues. The CDR3 DNA is TGCGCCAGCAGCCAAAGTCCCCACCCGACAGGGACTGGAAACACCATATATTTT. It translates to CASSQSPHPTGTGNTIYF.

The rearrangement joins TRBV5-4 to TRBJ1-4; D gene ambiguous. The V and J ends lost 0 bases and 10 bases respectively, with 4 bases between them. The CDR3 is made up of 11 amino acids. CDR1 is SGHNT and CDR2 is YYREEE in the germline V gene (reference sequence). CDR3 in DNA: TGTGCCAGCAGCTTGGCGGGAAAACTGTTTTTT. It yields the protein CASSLAGKLFF.

The DNA of the CDR3 is TGTGCCAGCAGCCTAAAGACAGGGGGCGATCAGCCCCAGCATTTT. This encodes CASSLKTGGDQPQHF. This chain links TRBV7-2 with TRBJ1-5; 10 bases agree with TRBD1. CDR1 is SGHTA, CDR2 FQGNSA, per germline. The CDR3 contains 15 residues. Germline trimming cut 5 bases from V and 5 bases from J; bases unmatched to any gene: 6.

This clone was observed a single time. V usage is TRBV2 and J usage is TRBJ1-1; TRBD1 might be the D (5 bases). Germline CDR1 and CDR2: SNHLY and FYNNEI. V was trimmed by 6 bases and J by 0 bases, leaving 14 bases between them. This CDR3 spans 15 amino acids. This CDR3 is CASSPTGPMNTEAFF. The CDR3 coding sequence is TGTGCCAGCAGCCCAACAGGTCCGATGAACACTGAAGCTTTCTTT.

This sequence joins TRBV7-9 and TRBJ2-7; D is possibly TRBD1 (6 bases). Between the trimmed V and J ends, which lost 5 bases and 2 bases, there was a span of 13 bases. Germline CDR1 and CDR2: SEHNR and FQNEAQ (reference sequence). The CDR3 loop spans 14 amino acids. This CDR3 is CASSVTGTTYEQYF. As DNA, the CDR3 is TGTGCCAGCAGCGTTACCGGGACAACCTACGAGCAGTACTTC.

This chain joins TRBV4-2 and TRBJ2-2; 8 bases match TRBD1. Trimming removed 4 bases from V and 3 bases from J; junction bases left unmatched: 13. Germline V gives CDR1 LGHNA, CDR2 YNFKEQ. The CDR3 is 18 amino acids. CDR3 coding DNA: TGTGCCAGCAGCCCTGACCAGCAGGGGGCGCCGGACACCGGGGAGCTGTTTTTT. This gives the protein CASSPDQQGAPDTGELFF.

This clone turned up a few times. The J gene is TRBJ2-3, the V gene TRBV14, with 13 bases matching TRBD2. Germline V gene sequence: CDR1 SGHDN, CDR2 FVKESK. The CDR3 totals 16 residues. V lost 4 bases and J lost 2; bases outside the gene matches: 3. The CDR3 is CASSPGTSGDTDTQYF. CDR3 bases: TGTGCCAGCAGCCCCGGGACTAGCGGGGACACAGATACGCAGTATTTT.

The chain has TRBV28 and TRBJ2-5, with D maybe TRBD2 (6 bases). V lost 6 bases and J lost 1, with 12 bases in between. The germline V gene has CDR1 MDHEN and CDR2 SYDVKM. This CDR3 has 14 residues. DNA of the CDR3: TGTGCCAGCAGGCCAGGCGGGGCCCAAGAGACCCAGTACTTC. Amino acids: CASRPGGAQETQYF.